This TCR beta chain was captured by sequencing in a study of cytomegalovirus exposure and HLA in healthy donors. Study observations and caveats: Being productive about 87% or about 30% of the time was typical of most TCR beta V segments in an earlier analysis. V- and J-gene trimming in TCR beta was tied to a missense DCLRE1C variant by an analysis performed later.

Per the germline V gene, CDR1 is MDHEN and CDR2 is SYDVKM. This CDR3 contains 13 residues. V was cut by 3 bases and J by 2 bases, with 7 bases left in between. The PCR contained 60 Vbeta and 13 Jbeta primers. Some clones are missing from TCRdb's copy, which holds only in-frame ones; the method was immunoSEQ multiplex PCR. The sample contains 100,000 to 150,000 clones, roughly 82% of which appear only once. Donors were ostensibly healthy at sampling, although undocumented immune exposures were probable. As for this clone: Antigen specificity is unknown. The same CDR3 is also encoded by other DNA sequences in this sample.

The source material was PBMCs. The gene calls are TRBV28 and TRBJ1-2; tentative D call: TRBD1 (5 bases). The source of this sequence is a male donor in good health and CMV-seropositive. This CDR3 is CASSLGGNYGYTF. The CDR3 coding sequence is TGTGCCAGCAGTTTGGGGGGGAACTATGGCTACACCTTC.